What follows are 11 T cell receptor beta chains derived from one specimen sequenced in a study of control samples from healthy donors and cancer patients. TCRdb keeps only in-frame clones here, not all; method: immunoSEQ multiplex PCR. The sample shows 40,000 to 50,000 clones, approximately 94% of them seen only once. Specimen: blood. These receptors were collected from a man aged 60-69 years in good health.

DNA of the CDR3: TGTGCCAGCAGTTTGACTAGCGGGAGTGAAAATGAGCAGTTCTTC. It encodes CASSLTSGSENEQFF. This chain connects TRBV11-3 to TRBJ2-1; 12 bases are a match to TRBD2. The germline gives CDR1 SGHNT, CDR2 YENEEA. J lost 7 bases, V lost 6 bases, and 7 bases had no gene match. CDR3 size: 15 residues.

CDR3 sequence: CASGIGGRGTGDTQYF. The CDR3 nucleotides read TGCGCCTCCGGTATCGGGGGGCGCGGGACCGGAGATACGCAGTATTTT. V gene TRBV5-1 combines with J gene TRBJ2-3; TRBD2 might be the D (7 bases). Germline V gene data show CDR1 as SGHRS and CDR2 as YFSETQ. This CDR3 has 16 amino acids. Trimming stripped 10 bases from V and 5 bases from J, with 26 bases between.

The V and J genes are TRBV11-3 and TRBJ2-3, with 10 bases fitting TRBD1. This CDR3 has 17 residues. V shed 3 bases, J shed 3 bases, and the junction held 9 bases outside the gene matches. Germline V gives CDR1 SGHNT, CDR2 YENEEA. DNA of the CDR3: TGTGCCAGCAGCTTTAAAGTTTGGGACAGGGGAACAGATACGCAGTATTTT. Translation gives CASSFKVWDRGTDTQYF.

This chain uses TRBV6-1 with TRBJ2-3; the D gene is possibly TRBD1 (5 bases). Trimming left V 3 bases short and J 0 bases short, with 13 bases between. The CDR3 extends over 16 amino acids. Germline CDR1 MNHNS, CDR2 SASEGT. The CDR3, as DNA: TGTGCCAGCAGTGAGTTTGGGGCGGCTAGCACAGATACGCAGTATTTT. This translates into CASSEFGAASTDTQYF.

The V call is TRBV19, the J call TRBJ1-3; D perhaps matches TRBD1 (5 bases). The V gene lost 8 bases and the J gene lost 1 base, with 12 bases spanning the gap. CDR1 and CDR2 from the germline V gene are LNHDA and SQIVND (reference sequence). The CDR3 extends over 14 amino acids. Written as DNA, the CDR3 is TGTGCCAGTGCCCGGGGGGTTTCTGGAAACACCATATATTTT. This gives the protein CASARGVSGNTIYF.

The CDR3 here is CASRRQGQGNQPQHF. Written as DNA, the CDR3 is TGTGCCAGCAGACGCCAGGGCCAGGGCAATCAGCCCCAGCATTTT. V is TRBV27 and J is TRBJ1-5; D is possibly TRBD1 (5 bases). Germline values: CDR1 MNHEY, CDR2 SMNVEV (reference sequence). The CDR3 length is 15 residues. Trimming removed 6 bases from V and 2 bases from J, with 14 bases in between.

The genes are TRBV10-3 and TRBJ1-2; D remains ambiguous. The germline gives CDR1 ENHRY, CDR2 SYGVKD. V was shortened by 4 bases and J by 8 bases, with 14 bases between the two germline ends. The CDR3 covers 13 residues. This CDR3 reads CAISVFEQEGYTF. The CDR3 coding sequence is TGTGCCATCAGTGTTTTCGAGCAGGAGGGCTACACCTTC.

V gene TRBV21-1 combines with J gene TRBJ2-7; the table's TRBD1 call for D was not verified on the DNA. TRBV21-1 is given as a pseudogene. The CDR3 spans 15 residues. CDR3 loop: CASSKAGPKAYEQYF. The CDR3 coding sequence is TGTGCCAGCAGCAAAGCGGGGCCTAAGGCCTACGAGCAGTACTTC.

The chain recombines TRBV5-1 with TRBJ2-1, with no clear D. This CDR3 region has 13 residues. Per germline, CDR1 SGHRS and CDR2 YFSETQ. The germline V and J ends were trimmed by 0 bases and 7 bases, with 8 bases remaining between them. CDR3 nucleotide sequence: TGCGCCAGCAGCTTGGGATTTGGTAATGAGCAGTTCTTC. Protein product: CASSLGFGNEQFF.

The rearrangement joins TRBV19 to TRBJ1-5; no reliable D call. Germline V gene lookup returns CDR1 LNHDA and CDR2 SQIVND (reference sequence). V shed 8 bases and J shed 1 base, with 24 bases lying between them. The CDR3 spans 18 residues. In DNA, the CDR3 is TGTGCCAGTTCCCCCTTTGTCAGGACGCAGACGAGCAATCAGCCCCAGCATTTT. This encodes CASSPFVRTQTSNQPQHF.

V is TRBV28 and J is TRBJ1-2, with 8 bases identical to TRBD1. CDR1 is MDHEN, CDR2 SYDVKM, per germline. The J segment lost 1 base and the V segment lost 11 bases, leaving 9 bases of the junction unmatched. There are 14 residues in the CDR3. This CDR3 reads CAGNTGGSNYGYTF. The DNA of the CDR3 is TGTGCCGGAAACACAGGGGGAAGTAACTATGGCTACACCTTC.